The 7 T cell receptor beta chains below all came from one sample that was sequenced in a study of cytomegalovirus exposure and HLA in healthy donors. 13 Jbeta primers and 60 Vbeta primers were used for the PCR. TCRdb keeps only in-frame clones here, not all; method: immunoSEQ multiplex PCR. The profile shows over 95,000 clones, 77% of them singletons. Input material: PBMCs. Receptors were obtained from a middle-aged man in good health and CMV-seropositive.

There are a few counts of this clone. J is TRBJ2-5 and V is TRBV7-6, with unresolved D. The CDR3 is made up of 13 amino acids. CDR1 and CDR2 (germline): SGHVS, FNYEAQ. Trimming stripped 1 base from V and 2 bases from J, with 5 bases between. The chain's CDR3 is CASSLGLQETQYF. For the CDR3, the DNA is TGTGCCAGCAGCTTAGGGCTTCAAGAGACCCAGTACTTC.

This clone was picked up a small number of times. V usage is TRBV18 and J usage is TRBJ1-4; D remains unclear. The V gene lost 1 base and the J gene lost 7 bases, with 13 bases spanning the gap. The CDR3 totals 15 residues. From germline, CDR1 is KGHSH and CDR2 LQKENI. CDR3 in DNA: TGTGCCAGCTCACCACGGGAGCGAATCGGTGAAAAACTGTTTTTT. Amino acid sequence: CASSPRERIGEKLFF.

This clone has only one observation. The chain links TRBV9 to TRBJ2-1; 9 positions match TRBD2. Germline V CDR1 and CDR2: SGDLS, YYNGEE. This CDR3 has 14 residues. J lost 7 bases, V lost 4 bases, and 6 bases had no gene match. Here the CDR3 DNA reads TGTGCCAGCAGCCTAGGGAGCGGGGGGAATGAGCAGTTCTTC. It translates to CASSLGSGGNEQFF.

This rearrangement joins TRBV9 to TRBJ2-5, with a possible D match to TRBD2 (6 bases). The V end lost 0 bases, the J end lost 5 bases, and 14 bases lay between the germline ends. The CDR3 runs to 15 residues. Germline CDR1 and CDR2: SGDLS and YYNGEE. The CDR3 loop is CASSVVGGEVETQYF. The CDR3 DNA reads TGTGCCAGCAGCGTAGTCGGCGGGGAGGTGGAGACCCAGTACTTC.

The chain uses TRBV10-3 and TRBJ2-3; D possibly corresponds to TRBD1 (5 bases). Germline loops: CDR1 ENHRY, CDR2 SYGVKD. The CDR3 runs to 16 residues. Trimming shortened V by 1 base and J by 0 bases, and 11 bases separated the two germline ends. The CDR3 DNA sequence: TGTGCCATCAGTGAGTTTAAGGGGCCAAGCACAGATACGCAGTATTTT. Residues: CAISEFKGPSTDTQYF.

CDR3 protein: CASSPGGPGTGFTGELFF. Written as DNA, the CDR3 is TGCGCCAGCAGCCCCGGGGGTCCCGGGACAGGGTTTACCGGGGAGCTGTTTTTT. V usage is TRBV4-1 and J usage is TRBJ2-2; 9 bases are a match to TRBD1. Trimming took 4 bases from V and 5 from J; bases not matched to a gene: 14. Per germline, CDR1 MGHRA and CDR2 YSYEKL. The CDR3 is 18 residues long.

The CDR3 reads CASSADRGLSDTQYF. DNA of the CDR3: TGTGCCAGCAGTGCGGACAGGGGGCTTTCAGATACGCAGTATTTT. The chain uses TRBV27 and TRBJ2-3, with 11 bases aligning to TRBD1. J lost 4 bases, V lost 5 bases, and 5 bases had no gene match. Per the germline V gene, CDR1 is MNHEY and CDR2 is SMNVEV (reference sequence). The CDR3 has 15 amino acids.